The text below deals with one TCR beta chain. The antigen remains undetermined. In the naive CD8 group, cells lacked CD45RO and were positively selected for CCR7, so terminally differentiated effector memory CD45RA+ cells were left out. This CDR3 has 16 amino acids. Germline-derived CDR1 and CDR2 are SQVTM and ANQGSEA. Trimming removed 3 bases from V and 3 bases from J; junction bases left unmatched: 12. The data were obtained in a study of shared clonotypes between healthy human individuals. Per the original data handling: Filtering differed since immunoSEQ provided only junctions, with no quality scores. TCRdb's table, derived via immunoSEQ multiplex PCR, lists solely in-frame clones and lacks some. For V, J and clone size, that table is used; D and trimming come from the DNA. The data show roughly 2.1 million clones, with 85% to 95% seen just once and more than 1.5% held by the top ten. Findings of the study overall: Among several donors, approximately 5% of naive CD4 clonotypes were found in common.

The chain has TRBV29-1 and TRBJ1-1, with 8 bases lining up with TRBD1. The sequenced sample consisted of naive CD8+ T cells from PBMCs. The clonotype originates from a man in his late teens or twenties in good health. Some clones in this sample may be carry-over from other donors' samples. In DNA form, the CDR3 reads TGCAGCGTTGACTATACGGCAGGGGGCATTGACACTGAAGCTTTCTTT. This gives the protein CSVDYTAGGIDTEAFF.